This T cell receptor (beta chain) was captured in a study of post-analysis software for immune sequencing data. Study at large: The courses of disease that were included comprised relapsing-remitting, secondary progressive and progressive-relapsing multiple sclerosis. Study-level points and caveats: Controls had lower frequencies than patients of about 5 TRBV segments, which included TRBV5-6, TRBV5-1 and TRBV20-1.

This CDR3 region has 12 residues. With 7 bases removed from V and 1 base from J, the gap between germline ends came to 10 bases. Germline values: CDR1 SQVTM, CDR2 ANQGSEA. Of note for this clonotype: The antigen remains unidentified.

Presence of unique molecular identifiers characterized the TCR beta cDNA libraries. The T cell input of roughly 0.95 to 11 million gave approximately 500,000 cDNA molecules. TCRdb re-called the PCR reads through MiXCR, storing one row per CDR3 protein. Of about 210,000 distinct CDR3 sequences in the sample, 25% to 30% are singletons; the top ten hold roughly 3.4%. The gene calls are TRBV29-1 and TRBJ1-1, with a tentative D call TRBD1 (6 bases). The receptor was isolated from a girl aged 2-17 years with multiple sclerosis. Sequenced input: blood. Here the CDR3 DNA reads TGCAGCGACAGGGAAGGGAACACTGAAGCTTTCTTT. Its protein is CSDREGNTEAFF.